This TCR beta chain was obtained from a study of T cells in Graves' hyperthyroidism and ophthalmopathy. RNA transcripts served as the template for amplifying TCR beta CDR3 regions. The TCR CDR3 first-round RT-PCR relied on the HTBI primer set. TCRdb called the multiplex PCR reads again in MiXCR, with one record for every CDR3 protein. This sample has about 690,000 distinct CDR3 sequences, with around a sixth found just once. Trimming at V came to 2 bases and at J to 4 bases, leaving 4 bases not matched to a gene. This CDR3 has 15 amino acids. Germline V gene data show CDR1 as GTSNPN and CDR2 as SVGIG (reference sequence).

Sequencing input: blood. The origin of this receptor is a man aged 50-59 years with Graves' hyperthyroidism. This chain joins TRBV30 and TRBJ1-5, with 11 bases that match TRBD1. CDR3 loop: CAWSIGTGGNQPQHF. In DNA form, the CDR3 reads TGTGCCTGGAGTATCGGGACAGGGGGAAATCAGCCCCAGCATTTT.